The following is a T cell receptor beta chain sequence with its context. The data are from a study of blood T cell repertoires in COVID-19. Study-level information: Samples taken during acute and convalescent COVID-19 were collected in the United States, Italy and Spain. T cells, B-cell-depleted T cells, or PBMCs provided the cDNA or gDNA that served as material.

Per germline, CDR1 LGHNA and CDR2 YSLEER. J gave up 5 bases and V 4 bases, and 10 bases lay outside the gene matches. The CDR3 is 16 residues long. Sequencing used immunoSEQ multiplex PCR; TCRdb keeps in-frame clones, though not all of them. The data hold roughly 100,000 clones, with 90% to 95% observed a single time. The sample taken for sequencing was peripheral blood. The sequence was collected from a man in his fifties with acute or convalescent COVID-19. The chain combines TRBV4-3 with TRBJ2-2; 7 nucleotides match TRBD1. CDR3 DNA: TGCGCCAGCAGCCCGGGGATCGACAGGGCGACCGGGGAGCTGTTTTTT. Protein product: CASSPGIDRATGELFF.